This T cell receptor beta chain was retrieved from a study of blood T cell repertoires in COVID-19. Sequenced by immunoSEQ multiplex PCR; TCRdb stores in-frame clones only, minus some. The table includes 150,000 to 200,000 clones, 81% detected once. The sequenced sample consisted of peripheral blood. The receptor was isolated from a woman at least 80 years old with COVID-19, enrolled during active disease.

The CDR3 reads CASSQVAGASTDTQYF. The CDR3 nucleotides are TGCGCCAGCAGCCAAGTGGCGGGAGCCTCCACAGATACGCAGTATTTT. The chain employs TRBV4-1 and TRBJ2-3; 7 bases match TRBD2. The germline V gene encodes CDR1 MGHRA and CDR2 YSYEKL. J lost 2 bases, V lost 1 base, and 6 bases had no gene match. The CDR3 runs 16 residues.